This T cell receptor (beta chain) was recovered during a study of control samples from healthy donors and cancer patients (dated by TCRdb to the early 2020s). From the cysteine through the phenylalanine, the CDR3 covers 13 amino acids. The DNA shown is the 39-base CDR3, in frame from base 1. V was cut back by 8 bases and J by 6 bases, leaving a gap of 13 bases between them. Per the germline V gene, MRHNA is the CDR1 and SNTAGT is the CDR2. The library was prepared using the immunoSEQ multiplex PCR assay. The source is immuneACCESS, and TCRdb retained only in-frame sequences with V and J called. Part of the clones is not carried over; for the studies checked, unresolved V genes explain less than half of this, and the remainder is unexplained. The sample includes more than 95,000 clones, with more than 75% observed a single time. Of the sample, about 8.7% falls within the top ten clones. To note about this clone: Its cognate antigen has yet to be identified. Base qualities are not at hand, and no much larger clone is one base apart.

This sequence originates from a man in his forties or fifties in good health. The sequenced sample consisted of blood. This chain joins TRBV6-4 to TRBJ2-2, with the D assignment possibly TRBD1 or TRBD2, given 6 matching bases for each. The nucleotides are TGTGCCAGCGGAATGGGGGGCCCCGGGGAGCTGTTTTTT. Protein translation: CASGMGGPGELFF.